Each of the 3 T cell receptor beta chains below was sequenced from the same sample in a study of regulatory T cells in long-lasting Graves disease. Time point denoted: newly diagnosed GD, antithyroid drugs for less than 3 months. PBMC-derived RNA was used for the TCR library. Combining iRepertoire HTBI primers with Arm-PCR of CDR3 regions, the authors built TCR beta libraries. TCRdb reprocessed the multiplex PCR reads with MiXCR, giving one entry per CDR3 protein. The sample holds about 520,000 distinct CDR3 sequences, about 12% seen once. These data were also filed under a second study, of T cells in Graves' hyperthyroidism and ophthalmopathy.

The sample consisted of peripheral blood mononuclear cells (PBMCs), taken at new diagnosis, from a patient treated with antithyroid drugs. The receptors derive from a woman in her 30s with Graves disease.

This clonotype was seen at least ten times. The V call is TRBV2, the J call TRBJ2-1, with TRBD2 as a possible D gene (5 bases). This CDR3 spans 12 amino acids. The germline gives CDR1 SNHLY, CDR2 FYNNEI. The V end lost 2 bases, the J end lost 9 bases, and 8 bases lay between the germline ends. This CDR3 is CASSEYGSEQFF. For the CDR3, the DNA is TGTGCCAGCAGTGAATATGGGAGTGAGCAGTTCTTC. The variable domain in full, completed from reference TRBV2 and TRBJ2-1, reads EPEVTQTPSHQVTQMGQEVILRCVPISNHLYFYWYRQILGQKVEFLVSFYNNEISEKSEIFDDQFSVERPDGSNFTLKIRSTKLEDSAMYFCASSEYGSEQFFGPGTRLTVL.

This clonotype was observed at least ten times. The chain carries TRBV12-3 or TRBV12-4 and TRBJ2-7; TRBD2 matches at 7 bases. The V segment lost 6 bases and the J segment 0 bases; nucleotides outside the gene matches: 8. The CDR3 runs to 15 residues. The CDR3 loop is CASSFSGPSSYEQYF. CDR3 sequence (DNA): TGTGCCAGCAGCTTTAGCGGGCCGAGCTCCTACGAGCAGTACTTC.

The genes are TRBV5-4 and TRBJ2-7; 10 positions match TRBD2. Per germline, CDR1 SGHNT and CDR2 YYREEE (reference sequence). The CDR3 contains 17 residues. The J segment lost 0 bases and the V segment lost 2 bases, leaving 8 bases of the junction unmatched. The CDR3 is CASSLGPSGRISYEQYF. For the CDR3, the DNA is TGTGCCAGCAGCTTAGGCCCTAGCGGGAGAATCTCCTACGAGCAGTACTTC.